These 16 T cell receptor beta chains share one sample of origin, sequenced in a study of cytomegalovirus exposure and HLA in healthy donors (dated by TCRdb to the late 2010s). To prepare the library, the immunoSEQ multiplex PCR assay was applied. For the multiplex PCR, a mixture combining 60 forward primers for TCR Vbeta segments and 13 reverse primers for TCR Jbeta segments was used. TCRdb provides this immuneACCESS table in a form limited to in-frame rearrangements. Some clones are lacking; in checked studies, under half of them reflect an unresolved V gene, and why the rest are absent is not known. In this sample the table shows approximately 150,000 clones, around 74% of which occur a single time. Of the sample, roughly 6.7% is held by the ten largest clones. The sample comprised PBMCs. All receptors derive from a man in his fifties in good health and CMV-seropositive.

The V gene is TRBV6-1, the J gene TRBJ2-7; 7 bases line up with TRBD1. V was pared by 4 bases and J by 5 bases, with 11 bases of the junction left unmatched. This CDR3 is built from 15 residues. Germline V gives CDR1 MNHNS, CDR2 SASEGT. CDR3 amino acids: CASSARDSIVDEQYF. CDR3 in DNA: TGTGCCAGCAGTGCACGGGACAGTATCGTCGACGAGCAGTACTTC.

This chain links TRBV5-4 with TRBJ2-2; 9 bases align to TRBD1. The germline V gene has CDR1 SGHNT and CDR2 YYREEE (reference sequence). Trimming at V came to 3 bases and at J to 6 bases, leaving 12 bases not matched to a gene. The CDR3 has 17 residues. The CDR3 protein is CASSWGTGPIISGELFF. CDR3 nucleotides: TGTGCCAGCAGCTGGGGGACAGGGCCGATCATATCCGGGGAGCTGTTTTTT.

The sample holds a few counts of this clone. This rearrangement joins TRBV5-1 to TRBJ1-1; D might be TRBD1 (5 bases). V gave up 0 bases and J gave up 3 bases, with 15 bases separating them. Germline assignment: CDR1 SGHRS and CDR2 YFSETQ. This CDR3 comprises 16 residues. The CDR3 DNA sequence: TGCGCCAGCAGCTTGGGGGACTACTCGAGGCACACTGAAGCTTTCTTT. This gives the protein CASSLGDYSRHTEAFF.

In this sample, this clone turned up once. The J gene is TRBJ2-7, the V gene TRBV2; 9 bases agree with TRBD2. Germline loops: CDR1 SNHLY, CDR2 FYNNEI. V lost 2 bases and J lost 3; bases outside the gene matches: 5. The CDR3 length is 15 residues. The chain's CDR3 is CASSESLAGYYEQYF. The CDR3 bases are TGTGCCAGCAGTGAATCACTAGCGGGCTACTACGAGCAGTACTTC.

V usage is TRBV6-1 and J usage is TRBJ2-2; 13 bases are a match to TRBD2. Germline V lookup: CDR1 MNHNS, CDR2 SASEGT. The junction had 1 base not matched to a gene; V was cut back by 6 bases and J by 3 bases. The CDR3 is 15 residues long. CDR3 nucleotide sequence: TGTGCCAGCAGCGGACTAGCGGGAGACACCGGGGAGCTGTTTTTT. Amino acid sequence: CASSGLAGDTGELFF.

The chain carries TRBV30 and TRBJ2-7, with D possibly being TRBD1 (6 bases). This CDR3 spans 12 amino acids. V was clipped by 1 base and J by 4 bases, with 8 bases between them. Germline V gene sequence: CDR1 GTSNPN, CDR2 SVGIG (reference sequence). In nucleotides, the CDR3 is TGTGCCTGGAGTGCACAGGGTTACGAGCAGTACTTC. Its translation is CAWSAQGYEQYF.

This rearrangement joins TRBV4-1 to TRBJ2-5; 11 bases match TRBD2. The end of the DNA fits TRBJ2-7 better, so the J call may be wrong. This CDR3 comprises 20 residues. Germline values: CDR1 MGHRA, CDR2 YSYEKL. The CDR3 DNA follows: TGCGCCAGCAGCCACTATGCCGCCCTTACTAGCGGGAGTTTCCCCTACGAGCAGTACTTC. Encoded protein: CASSHYAALTSGSFPYEQYF.

The chain is built from TRBV25-1 and TRBJ1-6, with D unclear. The CDR3 is 13 residues long. Germline V CDR1 and CDR2: MGHDK, SYGVNS. Trimming left V 0 bases short and J 8 bases short, with 5 bases between. CDR3 in amino acids: CASSEYGDSPLHF. CDR3 DNA: TGTGCCAGCAGTGAATACGGAGATTCACCCCTCCACTTT.

This clone was recorded once. This chain links TRBV28 with TRBJ2-1; 7 nucleotides agree with TRBD2. CDR3 length equals 14 residues. CDR1 and CDR2 (germline): MDHEN, SYDVKM. J lost 5 bases, V lost 6 bases, and 7 bases had no gene match. CDR3 bases: TGTGCCAGCAGACTCCGTGGACTAGACAATGAGCAGTTCTTC. The encoded protein is CASRLRGLDNEQFF.

This chain uses TRBV14 with TRBJ1-2; TRBD1 aligns across 9 bases. The J segment lost 3 bases and the V segment lost 1 base, leaving 6 bases of the junction unmatched. CDR1 and CDR2 from the germline V gene are SGHDN and FVKESK. CDR3 length equals 16 residues. The CDR3 coding sequence is TGTGCCAGCAGCCAAGGGGACAGGGTTTTTGACTATGGCTACACCTTC. Protein: CASSQGDRVFDYGYTF. Using reference TRBV14 and TRBJ1-2 for the parts outside the CDR3, the full variable domain is EAGVTQFPSHSVIEKGQTVTLRCDPISGHDNLYWYRRVMGKEIKFLLHFVKESKQDESGMPNNRFLAERTGGTYSTLKVQPAELEDSGVYFCASSQGDRVFDYGYTFGSGTRLTVV.

The rearrangement joins TRBV5-1 to TRBJ1-3; a weak D match, TRBD1 (6 bases). The CDR3 extends over 15 amino acids. The V and J ends lost 4 bases and 0 bases respectively, with 11 bases between them. CDR1 is SGHRS and CDR2 is YFSETQ in the germline V gene. CDR3 sequence (DNA): TGCGCCAGCAGCATAACAGGGCACTCTGGAAACACCATATATTTT. Translated, it gives CASSITGHSGNTIYF. Variable domain in full (rest from reference TRBV5-1 and TRBJ1-3): KAGVTQTPRYLIKTRGQQVTLSCSPISGHRSVSWYQQTPGQGLQFLFEYFSETQRNKGNFPGRFSGRQFSNSRSEMNVSTLELGDSALYLCASSITGHSGNTIYFGEGSWLTVV.

In nucleotides, the CDR3 is TGTGCCAGCAGCCTGGGACTAGCGGGAGGGCCCTACGAGCAGTACTTC. This sequence encodes CASSLGLAGGPYEQYF. The rearrangement links TRBV4-2 to TRBJ2-7, with TRBD2 matching 16 bases. The junction had 2 bases not matched to a gene; V was cut back by 4 bases and J by 2 bases. The CDR3 is 16 residues long. Germline CDR1 LGHNA, CDR2 YNFKEQ.

The chain recombines TRBV6-1 with TRBJ2-7, with 7 positions matching TRBD1. Germline CDR1 is MNHNS and CDR2 is SASEGT. The CDR3 contains 12 residues. Germline trimming cut 8 bases from V and 2 bases from J; bases unmatched to any gene: 3. The CDR3 loop reads CASDDRAYEQYF. In DNA form, the CDR3 reads TGTGCCAGCGACGACAGGGCCTACGAGCAGTACTTC.

This clone turned up a few times. This chain joins TRBV5-1 and TRBJ2-1, with D possibly matching TRBD1 (6 bases). Germline V gives CDR1 SGHRS, CDR2 YFSETQ. The V end was cut by 1 base, the J end by 0 bases, with 14 bases between. The CDR3 sequence is 17 residues long. CDR3 residues: CASSLSPGADSYNEQFF. In DNA form, the CDR3 reads TGCGCCAGCAGCTTGAGCCCAGGGGCCGACTCCTACAATGAGCAGTTCTTC.

The rearrangement joins TRBV19 to TRBJ2-7; TRBD1 matches at 8 bases. The CDR3 runs 14 residues. Trimming removed 8 bases from V and 1 base from J; junction bases left unmatched: 7. Germline CDR1 is LNHDA and CDR2 is SQIVND (reference sequence). CDR3: CASAWDRTSYEQYF. In DNA form, the CDR3 reads TGTGCCAGTGCGTGGGACAGGACGTCCTACGAGCAGTACTTC. The full variable domain, with the rest looked up from reference TRBV19 and TRBJ2-7, is DGGITQSPKYLFRKEGQNVTLSCEQNLNHDAMYWYRQDPGQGLRLIYYSQIVNDFQKGDIAEGYSVSREKKESFPLTVTSAQKNPTAFYLCASAWDRTSYEQYFGPGTRLTVT.

CDR3 in DNA: TGTGCCAGCAGCTCGACAGTGAATAGCAATCAGCCCCAGCATTTT. This encodes CASSSTVNSNQPQHF. The chain joins TRBV7-6 to TRBJ1-5; possible D gene TRBD1, 5 bases. CDR1 and CDR2 (germline): SGHVS, FNYEAQ. V was clipped by 4 bases and J by 0 bases, with 10 bases between them. The CDR3 is 15 amino acids.